This entry lists 26 T cell receptor beta chains sequenced from one sample in a study of blood T cells in healthy people across ages (dated by TCRdb to the mid-2010s). The library was generated by 5' RACE. For sequencing, an Illumina HiSeq 2500 was employed. A second PCR of roughly 6 to 11 cycles was run with a J-beta primer mix and a sample-barcoded 5' primer. Through fastp at Q25 and MiXCR, TCRdb rebuilt clones from the public reads, retaining in-frame beta chains. Identical CDR3 proteins give one entry, which carries the most common genes and DNA. This sample has approximately 400,000 distinct CDR3 sequences in its table, and 50% to 60% of those were observed once. The leading ten clones occupy 45% to 55% of the sample. Sequenced input: blood. The receptors were sampled from a man between 60 and 70 years old in good health.

The chain links TRBV9 to TRBJ2-3; D possibly corresponds to TRBD1 (6 bases). V lost 8 bases to trimming and J lost 6 bases, with 25 bases between them. The CDR3 loop spans 16 amino acids. CDR1 is SGDLS, CDR2 YYNGEE, per germline. The CDR3 reads CASPWDTIPRADTQYF. The DNA for the CDR3 is TGTGCCAGTCCGTGGGACACTATCCCGAGGGCTGATACGCAGTATTTT.

This clonotype was seen only a few times. The V gene is TRBV6-2 or TRBV6-3, the J gene TRBJ1-2, with D perhaps TRBD1 (6 bases). The CDR3 loop spans 14 amino acids. In germline, CDR1 is MNHEY, CDR2 SVGEGT. V was trimmed by 6 bases and J by 6 bases, leaving 17 bases between them. The CDR3 bases are TGTGCCAGCAGGGGAGCGGACAGAGAGAATGGCTACACCTTC. Amino acids: CASRGADRENGYTF.

J is TRBJ2-3 and V is TRBV12-3 or TRBV12-4; TRBD1 matches at 12 bases. The trim removed 4 bases at V and 4 bases at J, leaving 3 bases unmatched. This CDR3 spans 15 amino acids. CDR3 sequence: CASSSGTGGADTQYF. CDR3 coding DNA: TGTGCCAGCAGTTCCGGGACAGGGGGCGCAGATACGCAGTATTTT.

This clonotype was recorded a few times. This chain links TRBV24-1 with TRBJ2-3; D remains unclear. Trimming took off 1 base at V and 5 bases at J, with 9 bases between the two ends. The germline gives CDR1 KGHDR, CDR2 SFDVKD. CDR3 length: 14 amino acids. CDR3 residues: CATSDFGRGDTQYF. In DNA, the CDR3 is TGTGCCACCAGTGATTTTGGCCGTGGAGATACGCAGTATTTT.

This clonotype has a single count. The V gene is TRBV5-1, the J gene TRBJ2-3, with a possible D match to TRBD2 (6 bases). The CDR3 has 15 amino acids. V was pared by 4 bases and J by 0 bases, with 12 bases between. In germline, CDR1 is SGHRS, CDR2 YFSETQ. CDR3 residues: CASSDTGTSTDTQYF. CDR3 in DNA: TGCGCCAGCAGCGATACCGGGACTAGCACAGATACGCAGTATTTT.

This chain uses TRBV5-1 with TRBJ2-1; 16 bases map to TRBD2. Per germline, CDR1 SGHRS and CDR2 YFSETQ. V dropped 4 bases and J dropped 3; count of bases not matched to a gene: 10. The CDR3 totals 19 residues. Here the CDR3 reads CASSPVPGLAGGDYNEQFF. The CDR3, as DNA: TGCGCCAGCAGCCCCGTCCCGGGACTAGCGGGGGGGGACTACAATGAGCAGTTCTTC. Supplemented by reference TRBV5-1 and TRBJ2-1, the full variable domain reads KAGVTQTPRYLIKTRGQQVTLSCSPISGHRSVSWYQQTPGQGLQFLFEYFSETQRNKGNFPGRFSGRQFSNSRSEMNVSTLELGDSALYLCASSPVPGLAGGDYNEQFFGPGTRLTVL.

This clonotype was observed a few times. The chain has TRBV7-4 and TRBJ2-7; D gene unclear. CDR1 is SGHVT and CDR2 is SQSDAQ in the germline V gene. V gave up 1 base and J gave up 1 base, with 20 bases separating them. The CDR3 contains 18 residues. The CDR3 DNA is TGTGCCAGCAGCTTAGGCGCCAGAGGCCGTATTAGGTCCTACGAGCAGTACTTC. Translated, it gives CASSLGARGRIRSYEQYF. Using reference TRBV7-4 and TRBJ2-7 for the parts outside the CDR3, the full variable domain is GAGVSQSPRYKVAKRGRDVALRCDSISGHVTLYWYRQTLGQGSEVLTYSQSDAQRDKSGRPSGRFSAERPERSVSTLKIQRTEQGDSAVYLCASSLGARGRIRSYEQYFGPGTRLTVT.

The CDR3 region has the DNA TGCAGTGACAACCCGACAGGGATTGAGGAAGAGACCCAGTACTTC. Protein: CSDNPTGIEEETQYF. This chain uses TRBV20-1 with TRBJ2-5; 7 bases are a match to TRBD1. The V segment lost 7 bases and the J segment 3 bases; nucleotides outside the gene matches: 14. The germline V gene encodes CDR1 DFQATT and CDR2 SNEGSKA (reference sequence). This CDR3 comprises 15 residues.

This clonotype has more than one count but fewer than ten. This sequence joins TRBV5-1 and TRBJ2-7, with 8 bases fitting TRBD1. CDR3 length equals 13 residues. V was clipped by 0 bases and J by 7 bases; unmatched bases: 3. CDR1 SGHRS and CDR2 YFSETQ come from the germline V gene. In DNA form, the CDR3 reads TGCGCCAGCAGCTTGGGACAGGGGAAAGAGCAGTACTTC. This sequence encodes CASSLGQGKEQYF.

For this clonotype: This sequence may be a read error, since a much larger clone differs from it by one base. The chain is built from TRBV5-1 and TRBJ2-1, with a weak D call TRBD1 (6 bases). Per germline, CDR1 SGHRS and CDR2 YFSETQ. Trimming took 6 bases from V and 10 from J, leaving 20 bases between them. This CDR3 has 14 amino acids. The CDR3 DNA is TGCGCCAGCAACCCACAGGACAGTACGTACGAGCAGTTCTTC. It encodes CASNPQDSTYEQFF. Full variable domain (remainder filled in from reference TRBV5-1 and TRBJ2-1): KAGVTQTPRYLIKTRGQQVTLSCSPISGHRSVSWYQQTPGQGLQFLFEYFSETQRNKGNFPGRFSGRQFSNSRSEMNVSTLELGDSALYLCASNPQDSTYEQFFGPGTRLTVL.

The V and J genes are TRBV5-1 and TRBJ2-3; D tentatively reads TRBD1 or TRBD2 (7 bases each). Per germline, CDR1 SGHRS and CDR2 YFSETQ. The CDR3 length is 17 residues. Trimming removed 4 bases from V and 8 bases from J, with 26 bases in between. CDR3 residues: CASSPGLPGGGQGTQYF. CDR3 DNA sequence: TGCGCCAGCAGCCCCGGACTTCCAGGGGGGGGCCAGGGTACGCAGTATTTT.

The rearrangement joins TRBV6-5 to TRBJ2-6; unclear D gene. The CDR3 covers 16 residues. The V and J ends lost 5 bases and 0 bases respectively, with 11 bases between them. Per germline, CDR1 MNHEY and CDR2 SVGAGI. The CDR3 loop reads CASSPTRRSGANVLTF. In DNA form, the CDR3 reads TGTGCCAGCAGTCCCACTCGTCGCTCTGGGGCCAACGTCCTGACTTTC.

V is TRBV20-1 and J is TRBJ2-2, with D maybe TRBD1 (5 bases). Trimming removed 3 bases at V and 3 bases at J, with 11 bases between. This CDR3 contains 14 residues. Germline CDR1 DFQATT, CDR2 SNEGSKA (reference sequence). Written as DNA, the CDR3 is TGCAGTGCTAGTCGTCAGGGATACACCGGGGAGCTGTTTTTT. Protein: CSASRQGYTGELFF.

The V and J genes are TRBV7-9 and TRBJ1-2; unclear D gene. V lost 5 bases and J 6 bases, leaving 13 bases between the germline ends. This CDR3 comprises 13 residues. Germline V lookup: CDR1 SEHNR, CDR2 FQNEAQ (reference sequence). Here the CDR3 reads CASSRGSRDGYTF. The DNA for the CDR3 is TGTGCCAGCAGCCGAGGGTCCCGGGATGGCTACACCTTC. Full variable domain (outside the CDR3, taken from reference TRBV7-9 and TRBJ1-2): DTGVSQNPRHKITKRGQNVTFRCDPISEHNRLYWYRQTLGQGPEFLTYFQNEAQLEKSRLLSDRFSAERPKGSFSTLEIQRTEQGDSAMYLCASSRGSRDGYTFGSGTRLTVV.

The chain combines TRBV28 with TRBJ2-3; no clear D gene. This CDR3 spans 13 amino acids. Germline CDR1 and CDR2: MDHEN and SYDVKM. The V end was cut by 7 bases, the J end by 0 bases, with 8 bases between. The DNA of the CDR3 is TGTGCCAGCAAGGTCCGGAGCACAGATACGCAGTATTTT. It yields the protein CASKVRSTDTQYF.

The V gene is TRBV7-9, the J gene TRBJ1-2; tentatively, D is TRBD1 (5 bases). CDR1 SEHNR and CDR2 FQNEAQ come from the germline V gene (reference sequence). The CDR3 is made up of 13 amino acids. V shed 5 bases and J shed 3 bases, with 10 bases lying between them. Here the CDR3 reads CASSAGGDYGYTF. Written as DNA, the CDR3 is TGTGCCAGCAGCGCGGGAGGGGACTATGGCTACACCTTC.

Remarks on this clonotype: A much more abundant neighbour one base away suggests this may be a read error. This sequence joins TRBV7-2 and TRBJ2-3; D call uncertain. CDR3 size: 13 residues. Per germline, CDR1 SGHTA and CDR2 FQGNSA. V lost 3 bases to trimming and J lost 2 bases, with 6 bases between them. Here the CDR3 reads CASSFEPTDTQYF. In nucleotides, the CDR3 is TGTGCCAGCAGCTTCGAACCCACAGATACGCAGTATTTT.

The chain links TRBV12-3 or TRBV12-4 to TRBJ2-3, with no clear D. This CDR3 has 12 amino acids. Trimming removed 1 base at V and 7 bases at J, with 6 bases between. Written as DNA, the CDR3 is TGTGCCAGCAGTTTAGGCGGTTATACGCAGTATTTT. It specifies CASSLGGYTQYF.

The V and J genes are TRBV5-1 and TRBJ2-1; the D gene could be TRBD1 or TRBD2 (5 bases each). Deletions cut 1 base from V and 15 bases from J, with 14 bases between. Looked up from germline, CDR1 is SGHRS and CDR2 is YFSETQ. This CDR3 is 12 amino acids long. CDR3 protein: CASSLRGWGRFF. In DNA form, the CDR3 reads TGCGCCAGCAGCTTGCGCGGTTGGGGGAGGTTCTTC. Filled out from reference TRBV5-1 and TRBJ2-1, the complete variable domain reads KAGVTQTPRYLIKTRGQQVTLSCSPISGHRSVSWYQQTPGQGLQFLFEYFSETQRNKGNFPGRFSGRQFSNSRSEMNVSTLELGDSALYLCASSLRGWGRFFGPGTRLTVL.

Notes on this clonotype: A much larger clone is a single base away; this may be a read error. The rearrangement links TRBV12-3 or TRBV12-4 to TRBJ2-1; 9 positions agree with TRBD2. This CDR3 has 14 amino acids. CDR3 DNA sequence: TGTGCCGGCAGTTTTAGCGGGAGTATCTATGAGCAGTTCTTC. Translated, it gives CAGSFSGSIYEQFF.

This clonotype was picked up a small number of times. This chain uses TRBV11-2 with TRBJ2-3; the match to TRBD2 covers 13 bases. The CDR3 has 17 amino acids. Trimming took 1 base from V and 6 from J; bases not matched to a gene: 7. Germline values: CDR1 SGHAT, CDR2 FQNNGV. CDR3 region: CASSLGTSGGASDTQYF. The CDR3 coding sequence is TGTGCCAGCAGCTTAGGAACTAGCGGGGGGGCTTCGGATACGCAGTATTTT.

The chain has TRBV10-3 and TRBJ2-1, with TRBD2 identical over 9 bases. In germline, CDR1 is ENHRY, CDR2 SYGVKD. Losses at the gene ends were 2 bases for V and 7 bases for J; bases not matched to a gene: 9. This CDR3 comprises 16 residues. The CDR3 loop is CAISEGNSGSMNEQFF. The CDR3 bases are TGTGCCATCAGTGAGGGGAATAGCGGGAGTATGAATGAGCAGTTCTTC.

This clonotype has a handful of counts. This sequence joins TRBV12-5 and TRBJ2-4, with D tentatively TRBD1 or TRBD2 (5 bases each). Trimming took 2 bases from V and 9 from J, leaving 26 bases between them. Germline lookup yields CDR1 LGHNT and CDR2 FRNRAP. The CDR3 has 18 amino acids. CDR3 nucleotide sequence: TGTGCTAGTGGTTTGCCCCCTCCCGGGACCCACCTATCGGGCATTCAGTACTTC. Residues: CASGLPPPGTHLSGIQYF. Full variable domain (rest looked up from reference TRBV12-5 and TRBJ2-4): DARVTQTPRHKVTEMGQEVTMRCQPILGHNTVFWYRQTMMQGLELLAYFRNRAPLDDSGMPKDRFSAEMPDATLATLKIQPSEPRDSAVYFCASGLPPPGTHLSGIQYFGAGTRLSVL.

This rearrangement joins TRBV14 to TRBJ2-1; 8 bases are a match to TRBD2. The germline V gene encodes CDR1 SGHDN and CDR2 FVKESK. The CDR3 is 16 residues long. V shed 1 base and J 6 bases; nucleotides not matched to a gene: 8. The DNA for the CDR3 is TGTGCCAGCAGCCAAGGCGGGGGGCGCCTCGGCAATGAGCAGTTCTTC. Residues: CASSQGGGRLGNEQFF.

This clonotype was seen a handful of times. The V call is TRBV3-1, the J call TRBJ2-5; TRBD2 matches 7 bases. V lost 1 base, J lost 7 bases, and 6 bases stayed unmatched. This CDR3 region has 14 residues. Germline V gene data show CDR1 as LGHDT and CDR2 as YNNKEL (reference sequence). Here the CDR3 reads CASSQVPGRGTQYF. The CDR3, as DNA: TGTGCCAGCAGCCAAGTACCGGGGAGGGGGACCCAGTACTTC.

This clonotype occurred a few times. This chain uses TRBV6-6 with TRBJ2-7; 7 positions agree with TRBD1. V was clipped by 7 bases and J by 2 bases; unmatched bases: 8. Germline loops: CDR1 MNHNY, CDR2 SVGAGI (reference sequence). CDR3 length: 14 residues. The CDR3 region is CASTANRGPYEQYF. Here the CDR3 DNA reads TGTGCCAGCACCGCAAACAGGGGCCCCTACGAGCAGTACTTC.